This T cell receptor (beta chain) was documented in a study of T cell changes during pregnancy in multiple sclerosis. CDR3 length: 15 residues. CDR1 is LGHNT and CDR2 is FRNRAP in the germline V gene. With 1 base removed from V and 0 bases from J, the gap between germline ends came to 9 bases. The protocol was immunoSEQ multiplex PCR, while the TCRdb copy is restricted to in-frame clones and leaves out a portion. Among tens of thousands of clones listed, roughly 92% were seen once. This clonotype originated in a female donor with multiple sclerosis, enrolled in a pregnancy study. The source was CD4+ T cells from peripheral blood mononuclear cells, collected before pregnancy. The chain uses TRBV12-5 and TRBJ1-1; TRBD1 is a possible D gene (5 bases). The CDR3 reads CASGLGQPMNTEAFF. The DNA for the CDR3 is TGTGCTAGTGGTTTGGGACAGCCCATGAACACTGAAGCTTTCTTT.